This record concerns one TCR beta chain sequence. Its target is not known. This record comes from a study of T cell responses to AZD1222 COVID-19 vaccine. Study-wide findings and caveats: Within unmutated variant regions lay the reported targets of nearly half of spike-specific TCRs. Two doses of AZD1222 preceded a rise in Spike-specific TCR breadth and depth. At study baseline, merely over 5 AZD1222 recipients were seropositive. Among the donors, most were white British and more were female, and clonal diversity was possibly underestimated.

Repertoires were generated with immunoSEQ multiplex PCR, while TCRdb's copy carries only in-frame clones and drops some. The sample lists around 130,000 clones, 80% to 95% occurring once. The source material was peripheral blood, sampled 28 days after the second dose of the MenACWY control vaccine. The TCR was taken from an adult who received the MenACWY meningococcal vaccine as a control.

Here the CDR3 DNA reads TGTGCCAGCTCACCAACGGGACAGGGGACCGGGGAGCTGTTTTTT. Its translation: CASSPTGQGTGELFF. This sequence joins TRBV18 and TRBJ2-2, with 10 bases fitting TRBD1. Germline V gene data show CDR1 as KGHSH and CDR2 as LQKENI. The CDR3 is 15 amino acids. The V segment lost 2 bases and the J segment 5 bases; nucleotides outside the gene matches: 2.